The 14 T cell receptor beta chains listed next were all sequenced from one sample in a study of cytomegalovirus exposure and HLA in healthy donors. The table came from immunoSEQ multiplex PCR; TCRdb's copy has only in-frame clones and leaves some out. The top ten hold around an eighth of the sample, which has about 220,000 clones, roughly 83% seen once. What was sequenced was PBMCs. Every receptor here comes from a woman in her 30s in good health and CMV-seropositive.

This clone was recorded a few times. The chain recombines TRBV11-3 with TRBJ2-7; TRBD1 matches at 10 bases. Per germline, CDR1 SGHNT and CDR2 YENEEA. Trimming cost V 5 bases and J 2 bases; bases outside gene matches: 3. The CDR3 has 14 amino acids. For the CDR3, the DNA is TGTGCCAGCAGCCGCGACAGGGGGCCCTACGAGCAGTACTTC. Protein: CASSRDRGPYEQYF.

The V gene is TRBV6-5, the J gene TRBJ1-2; TRBD1 matches at 9 bases. Per the germline V gene, CDR1 is MNHEY and CDR2 is SVGAGI. J was trimmed by 6 bases and V by 4 bases; bases with no gene match: 9. This CDR3 spans 15 amino acids. DNA of the CDR3: TGTGCCAGCAGTTCGCTAGGGACAGGGAGCAATGGCTACACCTTC. This sequence encodes CASSSLGTGSNGYTF.

This rearrangement joins TRBV5-1 to TRBJ1-1, with a possible D match to TRBD1 (5 bases). The CDR3 is 14 residues long. V lost 4 bases and J 5 bases, leaving 15 bases between the germline ends. CDR1 is SGHRS, CDR2 YFSETQ, per germline. In nucleotides, the CDR3 is TGCGCCAGCAGCCCTGCCTCGGGGACGACTGAAGCTTTCTTT. Translating gives CASSPASGTTEAFF.

This clone was recorded only once. The V gene is TRBV5-1, the J gene TRBJ2-7; TRBD1 or TRBD2 may be the D gene (5 bases each). CDR3 length equals 16 residues. Per the germline V gene, CDR1 is SGHRS and CDR2 is YFSETQ. The germline V and J ends were trimmed by 7 bases and 3 bases, with 23 bases remaining between them. CDR3 DNA sequence: TGCGCCAGCGGCGATGTCCAGGGAGCATCCCGCTACGAGCAGTACTTC. It codes for CASGDVQGASRYEQYF.

J is TRBJ1-4 and V is TRBV6-5; TRBD1 agrees at 7 bases. CDR3 size: 14 residues. V trimming: 5 bases; J trimming: 5 bases; junction bases outside the gene matches: 5. Per germline, CDR1 MNHEY and CDR2 SVGAGI. CDR3 sequence reads: CASSTGQRNEKLFF. Written as DNA, the CDR3 is TGTGCCAGCAGTACGGGACAGCGGAATGAAAAACTGTTTTTT.

The chain joins TRBV5-1 to TRBJ2-7; D is perhaps TRBD2 (6 bases). The CDR3 extends over 14 amino acids. The germline V and J ends were trimmed by 5 bases and 5 bases, with 17 bases remaining between them. Germline V gene sequence: CDR1 SGHRS, CDR2 YFSETQ. The DNA for the CDR3 is TGCGCCAGCAGACCACAACCTAGCGTCCACGAGCAGTACTTC. Protein sequence: CASRPQPSVHEQYF.

A remark on this clone: The sample holds other DNA sequences that translate to the same CDR3. The chain has TRBV27 and TRBJ1-1, with D possibly being TRBD1 (5 bases). Deletions cut 3 bases from V and 4 bases from J, with 9 bases between. CDR3 size: 13 residues. From germline, CDR1 is MNHEY and CDR2 SMNVEV (reference sequence). CDR3 sequence: CASSLSRGTEAFF. CDR3 in DNA: TGTGCCAGCAGTTTGAGTAGGGGCACTGAAGCTTTCTTT.

The genes are TRBV30 and TRBJ1-2; 9 bases are a match to TRBD1. Germline V gene sequence: CDR1 GTSNPN, CDR2 SVGIG (reference sequence). The V gene end was trimmed by 0 bases and the J gene end by 7 bases; junction bases not matched to a gene: 3. CDR3 length: 13 residues. DNA of the CDR3: TGTGCCTGGAGTGTACGGACAGGGGTTGGCTACACCTTC. It is translated as CAWSVRTGVGYTF.

V gene TRBV2 combines with J gene TRBJ1-1, with D perhaps matching TRBD1 (6 bases). Looked up from germline, CDR1 is SNHLY and CDR2 is FYNNEI. The V gene lost 7 bases and the J gene lost 3 bases, with 21 bases spanning the gap. The CDR3 extends over 16 amino acids. CDR3 residues: CASKNPRQAEDTEAFF. The CDR3 DNA reads as TGTGCCAGCAAGAATCCCCGACAGGCGGAGGACACTGAAGCTTTCTTT.

The chain uses TRBV5-1 and TRBJ1-1; no clear D gene. There are 12 residues in the CDR3. The V gene lost 0 bases and the J gene lost 7 bases, with 7 bases spanning the gap. Germline CDR1 SGHRS, CDR2 YFSETQ. The CDR3 DNA sequence: TGCGCCAGCAGCTTGGCCGACGGTGAAGCTTTCTTT. Amino acids: CASSLADGEAFF.

For the CDR3, the DNA is TGTGCCAATCGCGCGAATACGCAGTATTTT. This translates into CANRANTQYF. The chain joins TRBV2 to TRBJ2-3; D gene unclear. Germline CDR1 and CDR2: SNHLY and FYNNEI. The length of the CDR3 is 10 residues. Trimming removed 10 bases from V and 7 bases from J, with 9 bases in between.

The chain recombines TRBV5-1 with TRBJ1-1; 7 nucleotides align to TRBD1. The J segment lost 3 bases and the V segment lost 2 bases, leaving 19 bases of the junction unmatched. Germline values: CDR1 SGHRS, CDR2 YFSETQ. This CDR3 is built from 19 residues. CDR3 region: CASSFGLLPRDSFDTEAFF. In DNA, the CDR3 is TGCGCCAGCAGCTTTGGCCTTCTGCCCCGGGACAGCTTCGACACTGAAGCTTTCTTT. The whole variable domain, remainder taken from reference TRBV5-1 and TRBJ1-1, is KAGVTQTPRYLIKTRGQQVTLSCSPISGHRSVSWYQQTPGQGLQFLFEYFSETQRNKGNFPGRFSGRQFSNSRSEMNVSTLELGDSALYLCASSFGLLPRDSFDTEAFFGQGTRLTVV.

As for this clone: The identical CDR3 is also encoded by other nucleotide sequences in the sample. The chain joins TRBV27 to TRBJ1-1, with 11 bases matching TRBD1. Per the germline V gene, CDR1 is MNHEY and CDR2 is SMNVEV (reference sequence). This CDR3 spans 15 amino acids. Trimming cost V 1 base and J 4 bases; bases outside gene matches: 2. Here the CDR3 DNA reads TGTGCCAGCAGTTTATGGGGACAGGGGGGCACTGAAGCTTTCTTT. This codes for CASSLWGQGGTEAFF.

In this sample, this clone turned up a few times. The chain uses TRBV6-1 and TRBJ2-2; a possible D gene is TRBD2 (5 bases). The CDR3 loop spans 14 amino acids. V lost 2 bases and J 3 bases, leaving 7 bases between the germline ends. Germline V gives CDR1 MNHNS, CDR2 SASEGT. Written as DNA, the CDR3 is TGTGCCAGCAGTGAAACAGCGGACACCGGGGAGCTGTTTTTT. This sequence encodes CASSETADTGELFF.